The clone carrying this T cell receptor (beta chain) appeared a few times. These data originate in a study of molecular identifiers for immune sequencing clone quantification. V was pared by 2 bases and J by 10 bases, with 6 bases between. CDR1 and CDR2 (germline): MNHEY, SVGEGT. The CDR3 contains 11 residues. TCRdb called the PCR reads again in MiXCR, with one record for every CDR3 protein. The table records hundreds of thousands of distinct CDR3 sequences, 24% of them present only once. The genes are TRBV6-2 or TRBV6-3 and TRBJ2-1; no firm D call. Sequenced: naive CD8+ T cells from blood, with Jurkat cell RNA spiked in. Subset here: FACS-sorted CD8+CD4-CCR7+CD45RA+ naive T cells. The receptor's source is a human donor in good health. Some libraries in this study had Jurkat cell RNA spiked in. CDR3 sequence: CASSYMGEQFF. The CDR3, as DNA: TGTGCCAGCAGTTACATGGGGGAGCAGTTCTTC.